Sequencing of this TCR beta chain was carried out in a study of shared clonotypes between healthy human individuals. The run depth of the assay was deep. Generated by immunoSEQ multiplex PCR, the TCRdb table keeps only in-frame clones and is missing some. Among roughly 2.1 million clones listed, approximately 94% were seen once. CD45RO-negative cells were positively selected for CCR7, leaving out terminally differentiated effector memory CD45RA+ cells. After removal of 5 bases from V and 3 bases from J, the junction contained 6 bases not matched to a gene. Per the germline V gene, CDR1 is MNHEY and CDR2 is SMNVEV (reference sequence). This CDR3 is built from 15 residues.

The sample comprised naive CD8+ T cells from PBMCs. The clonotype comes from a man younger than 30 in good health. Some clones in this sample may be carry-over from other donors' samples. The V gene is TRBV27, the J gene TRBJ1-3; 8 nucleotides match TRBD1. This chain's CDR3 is CASSPGQGLGNTIYF. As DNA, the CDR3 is TGTGCCAGCAGTCCCGGACAGGGCCTTGGAAACACCATATATTTT.